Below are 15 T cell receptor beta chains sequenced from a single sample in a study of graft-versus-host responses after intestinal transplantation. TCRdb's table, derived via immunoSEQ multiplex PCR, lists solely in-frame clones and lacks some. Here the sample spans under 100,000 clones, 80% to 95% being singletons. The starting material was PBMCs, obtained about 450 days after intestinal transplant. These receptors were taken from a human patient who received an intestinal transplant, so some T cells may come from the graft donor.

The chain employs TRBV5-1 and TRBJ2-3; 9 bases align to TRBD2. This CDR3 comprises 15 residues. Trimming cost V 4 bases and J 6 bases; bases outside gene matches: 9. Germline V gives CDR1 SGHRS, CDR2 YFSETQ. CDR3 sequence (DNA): TGCGCCAGCAGCCCCCTAGCGGGGCCGGGGGATACGCAGTATTTT. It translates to CASSPLAGPGDTQYF. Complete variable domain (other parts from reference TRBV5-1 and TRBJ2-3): KAGVTQTPRYLIKTRGQQVTLSCSPISGHRSVSWYQQTPGQGLQFLFEYFSETQRNKGNFPGRFSGRQFSNSRSEMNVSTLELGDSALYLCASSPLAGPGDTQYFGPGTRLTVL.

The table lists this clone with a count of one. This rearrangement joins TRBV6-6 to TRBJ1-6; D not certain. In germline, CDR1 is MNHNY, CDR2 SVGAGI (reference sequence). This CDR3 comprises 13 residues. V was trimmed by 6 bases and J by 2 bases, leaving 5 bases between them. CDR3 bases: TGTGCCAGCAGGGCGGCCTATAATTCACCCCTCCACTTT. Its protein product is CASRAAYNSPLHF.

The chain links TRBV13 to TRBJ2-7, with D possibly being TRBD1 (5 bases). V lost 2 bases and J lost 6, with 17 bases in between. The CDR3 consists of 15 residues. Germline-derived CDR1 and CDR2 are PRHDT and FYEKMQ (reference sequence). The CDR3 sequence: CASSLWGDGPLEQYF. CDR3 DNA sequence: TGTGCCAGCAGCTTATGGGGCGACGGGCCTCTCGAGCAGTACTTC.

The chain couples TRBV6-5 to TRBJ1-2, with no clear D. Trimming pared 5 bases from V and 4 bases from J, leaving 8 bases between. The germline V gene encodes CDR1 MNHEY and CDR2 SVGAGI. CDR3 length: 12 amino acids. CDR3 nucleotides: TGTGCCAGCAGTGATTCCGGCTATGGCTACACCTTC. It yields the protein CASSDSGYGYTF.

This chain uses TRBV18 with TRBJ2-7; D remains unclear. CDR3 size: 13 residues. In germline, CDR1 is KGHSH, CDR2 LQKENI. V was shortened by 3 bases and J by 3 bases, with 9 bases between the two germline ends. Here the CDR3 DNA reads TGTGCCAGCTCACCTTTTAGGAGCTACGAGCAGTACTTC. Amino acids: CASSPFRSYEQYF.

The CDR3 reads CASSYTDRGGDGYTF. CDR3 sequence (DNA): TGTGCCAGCAGTTACACGGACAGGGGAGGGGATGGCTACACCTTC. The chain carries TRBV6-5 and TRBJ1-2, with 9 bases identical to TRBD1. Germline V gene sequence: CDR1 MNHEY, CDR2 SVGAGI. CDR3 length: 15 residues. V lost 2 bases, J lost 6 bases, and 7 bases stayed unmatched.

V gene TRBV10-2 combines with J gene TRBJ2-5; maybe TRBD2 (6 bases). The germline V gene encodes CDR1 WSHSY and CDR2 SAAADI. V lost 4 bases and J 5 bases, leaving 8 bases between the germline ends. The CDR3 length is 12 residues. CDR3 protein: CASSASDETQYF. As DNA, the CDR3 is TGCGCCAGCAGTGCTAGCGATGAGACCCAGTACTTC.

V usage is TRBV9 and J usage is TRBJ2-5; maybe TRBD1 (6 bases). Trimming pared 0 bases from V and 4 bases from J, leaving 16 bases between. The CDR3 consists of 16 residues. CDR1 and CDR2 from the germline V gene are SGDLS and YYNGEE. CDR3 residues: CASSVAGTARGETQYF. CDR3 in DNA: TGTGCCAGCAGCGTAGCGGGGACCGCCAGGGGAGAGACCCAGTACTTC.

CDR3 in DNA: TGTGCCAGCAGAAACGGCCCTTCTGGCTACACCTTC. Protein sequence: CASRNGPSGYTF. The chain uses TRBV6-6 and TRBJ1-2; D not certain. This CDR3 has 12 amino acids. V dropped 6 bases and J dropped 7 bases, with 12 bases sitting between them. Germline V lookup: CDR1 MNHNY, CDR2 SVGAGI (reference sequence).

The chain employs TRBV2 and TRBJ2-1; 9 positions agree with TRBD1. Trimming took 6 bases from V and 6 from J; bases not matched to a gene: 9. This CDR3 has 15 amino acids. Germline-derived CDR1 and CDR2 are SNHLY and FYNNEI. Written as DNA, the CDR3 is TGTGCCAGCAGATTACCCGGGACAGGGAGCAATGAGCAGTTCTTC. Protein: CASRLPGTGSNEQFF.

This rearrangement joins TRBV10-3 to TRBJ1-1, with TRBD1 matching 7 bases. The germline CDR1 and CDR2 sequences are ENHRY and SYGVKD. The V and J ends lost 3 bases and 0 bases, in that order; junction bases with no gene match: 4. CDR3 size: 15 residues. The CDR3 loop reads CAISDRDRVNTEAFF. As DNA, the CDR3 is TGTGCCATCAGTGACCGAGACAGGGTGAACACTGAAGCTTTCTTT.

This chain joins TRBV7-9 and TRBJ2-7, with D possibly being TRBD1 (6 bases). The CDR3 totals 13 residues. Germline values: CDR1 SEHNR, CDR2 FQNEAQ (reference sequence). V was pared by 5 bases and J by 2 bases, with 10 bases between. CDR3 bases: TGTGCCAGCAGCGGAGGACAGACCTACGAGCAGTACTTC. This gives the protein CASSGGQTYEQYF.

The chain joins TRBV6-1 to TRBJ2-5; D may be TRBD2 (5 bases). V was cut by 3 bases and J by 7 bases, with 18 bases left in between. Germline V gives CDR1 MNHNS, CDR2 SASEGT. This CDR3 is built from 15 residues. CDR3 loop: CASSELTSFGVTQYF. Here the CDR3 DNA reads TGTGCCAGCAGTGAGCTTACTAGTTTTGGCGTGACCCAGTACTTC.

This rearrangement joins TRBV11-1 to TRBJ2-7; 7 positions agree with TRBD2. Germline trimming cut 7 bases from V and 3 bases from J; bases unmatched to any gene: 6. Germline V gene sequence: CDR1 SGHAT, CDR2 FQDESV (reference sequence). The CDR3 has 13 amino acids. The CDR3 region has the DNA TGTGCCAGCACCCCGACGGGGGGCTACGAGCAGTACTTC. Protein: CASTPTGGYEQYF.

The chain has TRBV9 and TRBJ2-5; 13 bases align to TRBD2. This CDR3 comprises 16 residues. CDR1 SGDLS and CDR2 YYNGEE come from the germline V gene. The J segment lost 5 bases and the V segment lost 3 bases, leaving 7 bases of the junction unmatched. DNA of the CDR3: TGTGCCAGCAGCGATGAACTAGCGGGGGGGCGCGAGACCCAGTACTTC. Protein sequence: CASSDELAGGRETQYF. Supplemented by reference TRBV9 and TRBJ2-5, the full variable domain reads DSGVTQTPKHLITATGQRVTLRCSPRSGDLSVYWYQQSLDQGLQFLIQYYNGEERAKGNILERFSAQQFPDLHSELNLSSLELGDSALYFCASSDELAGGRETQYFGPGTRLLVL.